The 19 T cell receptor beta chains below come from one sample, sequenced in a study of cytomegalovirus exposure and HLA in healthy donors. It was with 60 Vbeta and 13 Jbeta primers that the PCR ran. Produced via immunoSEQ multiplex PCR; TCRdb's table is partial and in-frame only. Among more than 80,000 clones listed, about four fifths were seen once. Sequences were obtained from PBMCs. These receptors were taken from a woman between 50 and 59 years old in good health and CMV-seropositive.

The chain carries TRBV7-3 and TRBJ1-1, with a possible D match to TRBD1 (5 bases). Germline CDR1 and CDR2: SGHTA and FQGTGA. V was pared by 2 bases and J by 6 bases, with 10 bases between. This CDR3 comprises 13 residues. CDR3: CASSLRREAEAFF. CDR3 DNA sequence: TGTGCCAGCAGCTTACGCAGGGAAGCTGAAGCTTTCTTT.

The chain combines TRBV5-1 with TRBJ2-3; 10 bases align to TRBD2. The V and J ends lost 7 bases and 0 bases, in that order; junction bases with no gene match: 8. The germline gives CDR1 SGHRS, CDR2 YFSETQ. CDR3 length equals 16 residues. The DNA of the CDR3 is TGCGCCAGCGACATCGGACTAGCGGATAGCACAGATACGCAGTATTTT. Amino acids: CASDIGLADSTDTQYF.

The rearrangement joins TRBV6-1 to TRBJ2-3, with 8 bases fitting TRBD2. The CDR3 is 15 amino acids. Trimming took 10 bases from V and 2 from J; bases not matched to a gene: 11. The germline V gene has CDR1 MNHNS and CDR2 SASEGT. The CDR3 DNA reads TGTGCCACCGCCGGGGGGGCCCTTTCCACAGATACGCAGTATTTT. It codes for CATAGGALSTDTQYF.

This rearrangement joins TRBV6-5 to TRBJ1-6; D is ambiguous. This CDR3 has 16 amino acids. Trimming took 0 bases from V and 8 from J, leaving 14 bases between them. CDR1 and CDR2 (germline): MNHEY, SVGAGI. Written as DNA, the CDR3 is TGTGCCAGCAGTTACTCGATCGGGATCGAGTATTCACCCCTCCACTTT. It encodes CASSYSIGIEYSPLHF.

The V gene is TRBV15, the J gene TRBJ2-7, with 7 bases identical to TRBD2. Germline V CDR1 and CDR2: LNHNV, YYDKDF (reference sequence). The CDR3 totals 17 residues. Trimming took 0 bases from V and 4 from J; bases not matched to a gene: 12. CDR3 DNA: TGTGCCACCAGCAGAGATCTTGGACTAGGGGAAAATTACGAGCAGTACTTC. Translated, it gives CATSRDLGLGENYEQYF.

The V gene is TRBV6-5, the J gene TRBJ1-1; possible D gene TRBD1, 6 bases. Germline V gene data show CDR1 as MNHEY and CDR2 as SVGAGI. V gave up 6 bases and J gave up 1 base, with 9 bases separating them. The CDR3 covers 13 residues. CDR3 bases: TGTGCCAGCAGGCTACAGGGGAACACTGAAGCTTTCTTT. It specifies CASRLQGNTEAFF.

This sequence joins TRBV28 and TRBJ1-2; tentative D call: TRBD1 (6 bases). This CDR3 comprises 17 residues. Germline V CDR1 and CDR2: MDHEN, SYDVKM. Trimming left V 7 bases short and J 3 bases short, with 24 bases between. The CDR3 sequence: CASTIQGGRRGDYGYTF. As DNA, the CDR3 is TGTGCCAGCACAATTCAAGGGGGACGGCGGGGGGACTATGGCTACACCTTC.

The rearrangement links TRBV5-1 to TRBJ2-1, with D possibly TRBD2 on 5 matching bases. V was cut by 0 bases and J by 8 bases, with 12 bases left in between. CDR3 length: 14 amino acids. Per the germline V gene, CDR1 is SGHRS and CDR2 is YFSETQ. CDR3: CASSLGRLFDEQFF. The CDR3, as DNA: TGCGCCAGCAGCTTGGGAAGACTATTCGATGAGCAGTTCTTC.

The genes are TRBV5-1 and TRBJ2-7, with D possibly TRBD1 on 6 matching bases. With 2 bases removed from V and 6 bases from J, the gap between germline ends came to 12 bases. Germline V gene sequence: CDR1 SGHRS, CDR2 YFSETQ. The CDR3 consists of 13 residues. The CDR3 reads CASSLTTGIEQYF. As DNA, the CDR3 is TGCGCCAGCAGCTTAACGACAGGTATCGAGCAGTACTTC.

This sequence joins TRBV27 and TRBJ2-5; possibly TRBD2 for D (5 bases). The closer fit of TRBJ2-7 to the DNA end suggests the J call may be wrong. The CDR3 consists of 13 residues. Germline lookup yields CDR1 MNHEY and CDR2 SMNVEV (reference sequence). The CDR3 loop is CASSPTNVYEQYF. DNA for the CDR3: TGTGCCAGCAGTCCGACTAACGTTTACGAGCAGTACTTC.

V usage is TRBV27 and J usage is TRBJ1-2, with a tentative D call TRBD1 (5 bases). This CDR3 spans 15 amino acids. V was shortened by 5 bases and J by 4 bases, with 17 bases between the two germline ends. Germline V lookup: CDR1 MNHEY, CDR2 SMNVEV (reference sequence). The CDR3 sequence is CASSRVREHLYGYTF. The CDR3 nucleotides are TGTGCCAGCAGTCGCGTCAGGGAACACCTCTATGGCTACACCTTC.

The chain uses TRBV7-8 and TRBJ1-1; D unclear. V shed 0 bases and J shed 0 bases, with 11 bases lying between them. This CDR3 has 16 residues. Germline V CDR1 and CDR2: SGHVS, FQNEAQ. Written as DNA, the CDR3 is TGTGCCAGCAGCTTAGCCCCTGGGCACCTGAACACTGAAGCTTTCTTT. It specifies CASSLAPGHLNTEAFF.

This clone appeared a single time. DNA for the CDR3: TGTGCCAGCAGCCCTAACCCGTACAGGGGGCCAGAGCAGTTCTTC. It specifies CASSPNPYRGPEQFF. The chain is built from TRBV5-6 and TRBJ2-1; TRBD1 agrees at 9 bases. Germline trimming cut 4 bases from V and 10 bases from J; bases unmatched to any gene: 12. CDR3 size: 15 residues. Germline V gene data show CDR1 as SGHDT and CDR2 as YYEEEE.

The rearrangement links TRBV19 to TRBJ1-3, with no clear D. The ends were cut back, 7 bases at V and 0 bases at J, with 10 bases in the middle. Germline V gives CDR1 LNHDA, CDR2 SQIVND (reference sequence). This CDR3 contains 14 residues. The CDR3 loop is CASKSLSSGNTIYF. As DNA, the CDR3 is TGTGCCAGTAAAAGCCTGAGCTCTGGAAACACCATATATTTT.

As DNA, the CDR3 is TGTGCCAGCAGTGAGGTGGAGGGGGCGAGGTTCGATGGCTACACCTTC. Amino acid sequence: CASSEVEGARFDGYTF. J is TRBJ1-2 and V is TRBV6-1; TRBD1 matches at 7 bases. Trimming removed 3 bases from V and 6 bases from J; junction bases left unmatched: 13. Germline lookup yields CDR1 MNHNS and CDR2 SASEGT. The CDR3 runs to 16 residues.

The chain combines TRBV2 with TRBJ1-1, with 8 bases aligning to TRBD1. V shed 6 bases and J 1 base; nucleotides not matched to a gene: 4. Per germline, CDR1 SNHLY and CDR2 FYNNEI. The CDR3 runs to 14 residues. The CDR3 nucleotides read TGTGCCAGCAGGTTAGGACAGGGGAACACTGAAGCTTTCTTT. Translated: CASRLGQGNTEAFF.

The chain uses TRBV9 and TRBJ2-3, with a weak D call TRBD1 (6 bases). CDR3 size: 16 residues. Germline V gives CDR1 SGDLS, CDR2 YYNGEE. The ends were cut back, 4 bases at V and 0 bases at J, with 15 bases in the middle. The CDR3 region has the DNA TGTGCCAGCAGCCCCCGGACAGCTACTAGCACAGATACGCAGTATTTT. Translation gives CASSPRTATSTDTQYF.

Comment on this clone: Other nucleotide sequences in the sample specify the same CDR3. This sequence joins TRBV2 and TRBJ2-3; D uncertain. This CDR3 comprises 11 residues. V lost 8 bases and J lost 4, with 7 bases in between. Germline CDR1 SNHLY, CDR2 FYNNEI. CDR3 sequence (DNA): TGTGCCAGCTCGTTCCCAGATACGCAGTATTTT. Amino acids: CASSFPDTQYF.

The chain joins TRBV27 to TRBJ2-5; TRBD1 might be the D (6 bases). There are 16 residues in the CDR3. Germline assignment: CDR1 MNHEY and CDR2 SMNVEV (reference sequence). The ends were cut back, 6 bases at V and 4 bases at J, with 21 bases in the middle. This CDR3 is CASSAPTGSPRETQYF. In DNA, the CDR3 is TGTGCCAGCAGCGCCCCTACAGGGTCACCTCGAGAGACCCAGTACTTC.